These 7 T cell receptor beta chains share one sample of origin, sequenced in a study of blood T cell repertoires in COVID-19. Clones were read by immunoSEQ multiplex PCR, and TCRdb kept only the in-frame ones, dropping some. The top ten hold 3.8% of the sample, which has about 110,000 clones, over 60% seen once. The specimen was peripheral blood. These receptors originate from a woman older than 75 with acute or convalescent COVID-19.

The chain joins TRBV27 to TRBJ1-6; no firm D call. The CDR3 runs to 13 residues. The ends were cut back, 6 bases at V and 6 bases at J, with 9 bases in the middle. Germline-derived CDR1 and CDR2 are MNHEY and SMNVEV (reference sequence). DNA of the CDR3: TGTGCCAGCAGCGACATTGTTAATTCACCCCTCCACTTT. Translating gives CASSDIVNSPLHF.

The rearrangement joins TRBV9 to TRBJ2-4; perhaps TRBD2 as D (5 bases). Trimming removed 4 bases from V and 5 bases from J, with 19 bases in between. The CDR3 covers 16 residues. In germline, CDR1 is SGDLS, CDR2 YYNGEE. In DNA, the CDR3 is TGTGCCAGCAGCCCTAGAGAGAGGGCCGTCGAAAACATTCAGTACTTC. Its protein is CASSPRERAVENIQYF.

This clone was recorded at least ten times. The chain joins TRBV5-1 to TRBJ1-1, with TRBD1 identical over 11 bases. V trimming: 0 bases; J trimming: 0 bases; junction bases outside the gene matches: 7. CDR3 length: 18 amino acids. Per the germline V gene, CDR1 is SGHRS and CDR2 is YFSETQ. DNA for the CDR3: TGCGCCAGCAGCTTGGACGGGACAGGGGGTGGGATGAACACTGAAGCTTTCTTT. Its protein product is CASSLDGTGGGMNTEAFF.

The rearrangement joins TRBV6-5 to TRBJ1-6; D remains unclear. The germline V and J ends were trimmed by 6 bases and 5 bases, with 14 bases remaining between them. The CDR3 contains 15 residues. The germline V gene has CDR1 MNHEY and CDR2 SVGAGI. CDR3 region: CASSGNGRNNSPLHF. The DNA for the CDR3 is TGTGCCAGCAGCGGGAACGGCCGTAATAATTCACCCCTCCACTTT.

The chain has TRBV28 and TRBJ2-1; 7 positions agree with TRBD2. The CDR3 loop spans 12 amino acids. The V gene's germline CDR1 is MDHEN and CDR2 SYDVKM. The ends lost 6 bases at V and 6 bases at J; junction bases unmatched: 2. CDR3 in DNA: TGTGCCAGCAGGGGGACTATCAATGAGCAGTTCTTC. This gives the protein CASRGTINEQFF.

This clone has a single count. The CDR3 DNA follows: TGTGCCAGCAGTTTAGAGGGGAACACTGAAGCTTTCTTT. This sequence encodes CASSLEGNTEAFF. The rearrangement links TRBV27 to TRBJ1-1, with D unresolved. The germline V gene has CDR1 MNHEY and CDR2 SMNVEV (reference sequence). Deletions cut 2 bases from V and 1 base from J, with 5 bases between. The CDR3 consists of 13 residues.

The genes are TRBV7-6 and TRBJ1-2; TRBD1 agrees at 10 bases. The length of the CDR3 is 16 residues. From germline, CDR1 is SGHVS and CDR2 FNYEAQ. Germline trimming cut 0 bases from V and 6 bases from J; bases unmatched to any gene: 7. The CDR3: CASSLAPMTGGHGYTF. As DNA, the CDR3 is TGTGCCAGCAGCTTAGCTCCAATGACAGGGGGCCATGGCTACACCTTC. The variable domain in full, with the rest retrieved from reference TRBV7-6 and TRBJ1-2, is GAGVSQSPRYKVTKRGQDVALRCDPISGHVSLYWYRQALGQGPEFLTYFNYEAQQDKSGLPNDRFSAERPEGSISTLTIQRTEQRDSAMYRCASSLAPMTGGHGYTFGSGTRLTVV.